This TCR beta chain was recovered during a study of cytomegalovirus exposure and HLA in healthy donors (dated 2017 in TCRdb). For the wider study: An earlier analysis of roughly 500 of the donors reported 276 Gb of sequence data and 117 million unique TCR beta sequences obtained from around 180 million T cells. A later analysis re-examined previously published TCR beta repertoires from roughly 650 donors and added high-resolution HLA genotyping to investigate patterns of TCR occurrence. Approximately 300 gigabases of sequencing data and around 85 million unique TCR sequences made up an early release that covered fewer than 650 HLA-typed donors. The study profiled the T cell repertoires of more than 500 subjects by immunosequencing and related them to cytomegalovirus serostatus. Along with the approximately 700-subject first cohort, a separate validation cohort of around 120 different subjects was used. The number of donors typed differed by locus, with about 629-640 for A, B, C, DRB1 and DQB1, over 500 for DQA1, about 610 for DPA1, and approximately 470 for DPB1. Across about 370 genotyped donors of the cohort, an average of roughly 250,000 unique TCR beta nucleotide sequences per donor were sequenced, and 15% to 20% of those sequences were non-productive. HLA typing included class I and class II loci at four-digit resolution. An earlier analysis of some 600 of the donors applied high-throughput TCR beta sequencing to assess whether each TCR beta V gene segment acted as functional or pseudogenic. A handful of DR-DQ haplotypes were handled as single units for association and clustering because linkage in the cohort was strong. Donor age, sex, ethnicity and CMV serostatus were compiled together with the repertoire data. Genome-wide SNP genotypes for about 65% of the 666 donors were used in a later genetic analysis, which treated that subset as a discovery cohort. The study was designed to test whether signatures of past pathogen exposure could be identified by cataloging public T cell receptors. Of the 398 genotyped donors, 65% to 90% fell in the genetic ancestry cluster associated with self-reported Caucasian donors. High-throughput TCR immunosequencing, statistical association of individual TCRs with disease status, and machine learning were combined to predict cytomegalovirus infection status. Rather than using new phenotypic data, the later analysis identified candidate immune exposures from TCR beta sequences and from how often those sequences occurred across donors. Every discovery cohort repertoire had been produced on one sequencing platform.

In total, 500 to 700 healthy bone marrow donors made up the cohort. All cohort members were sampled while nominally healthy, although unrecorded immune exposures were likely present. The donor was CMV seronegative and belonged to the group of 380 or so seronegative cohort members. A peripheral blood sample was collected from each donor, and TCR beta sequencing was performed on peripheral blood mononuclear cells. The Qiagen DNeasy Blood Extraction Kit was used to extract genomic DNA from the blood cell samples. Beyond this particular receptor, the publication reports: A later analysis found that most CMV-associated TCR beta chains appeared HLA-restricted, with HLA associations seemingly driven largely by CMV exposure. Presence/absence analyses assumed roughly uniform sequencing depth across donors, an assumption that may not hold. In a later analysis, HLA-associated TCR beta chains showed more clonal expansion and lower generation probabilities than non-associated chains that were equally common. Assigning TCR associations to individual alleles was difficult when HLA alleles, especially DR and DQ, strongly co-occurred. The study gave a list of about 160 TCR beta chains associated with cytomegalovirus. The earlier analysis of some 560 of the donors excluded fewer than 20 rarely observed V segments, including chromosome 9 orphons, because counts were too low. A cluster of highly shared sequence variants was judged likely to be a technical artifact of the sequencing pipeline. Some IMGT-functional V segments, including TRBV6-2 and TRBV6-3, could not be distinguished by the 87-base-pair reads and were therefore excluded. While some public TCRs were present in many individuals, most TCR sequences turned up only very rarely across donors. The classifier was reported to diagnose cytomegalovirus status with high specificity and sensitivity in both the original and validation cohorts. At a false discovery rate of 0.05, a later analysis linked about 17,000 TCR beta sequences to specific HLA alleles. According to a later genetic analysis, donors in an Asian-associated ancestry cluster had fewer N-insertions in productive TCRs than the approximately 700-donor mean. In a later genetic analysis, a missense DCLRE1C variant was associated with V-gene and J-gene trimming of TCR beta chains, and the association was replicated in an independent cohort. A further reported finding was that TCR beta sequences accurately predicted the HLA-A and HLA-B alleles for most subjects in the first cohort. In a later analysis, TCR association rates were found to vary across HLA loci, with the most associated TCRs seen for DRB1 alleles and the fewest for HLA-C alleles. Because some donors lacked HLA typing at each locus, the association tests relied only on the typed subset. According to the authors, the approach could potentially be generalized to other disease states and immunological phenotypes. Only TCR beta chains were sequenced in this cohort, and the absence of alpha or paired-chain data limited detectable features. According to a later analysis, parvovirus B19, influenza, CMV and Epstein-Barr virus appeared linked to several top co-occurrence clusters. Linkage disequilibrium might explain the correlated functional status among segregating V segments, but an unknown experimental factor could not be ruled out. In an earlier analysis of about 600 of the donors, most TCR beta V segments appeared in productive rearrangements about 90% or about 30% of the time, broadly matching IMGT annotations. Immune exposure information for the cohort was limited to CMV serostatus. A few of the identified cytomegalovirus-associated TCR beta chains were confirmed in vitro to be specific for cytomegalovirus antigens.

Counted from cysteine to phenylalanine, this CDR3 has 12 amino acids. Left in the record is the CDR3 DNA by itself, 36 bases read in frame from the first base. V is shortened by 3 bases, J by 4 bases, and the region joining them spans 7 bases. CDR1 and CDR2 are drawn from the germline V gene: SGDLS, YYNGEE. Receptor libraries were prepared by the immunoSEQ multiplex PCR assay. For the multiplex PCR, a mixture combining 60 forward primers for TCR Vbeta segments and 13 reverse primers for TCR Jbeta segments was used. Amplification of the CDR3 region of rearranged TCR beta genes was performed with a multiplex PCR assay on genomic DNA. The Illumina HiSeq System was used to sequence the amplified TCR beta libraries as 87-base-pair reads. Processing in the source paper ran as follows. In a later analysis, roughly 80 million unique TCR beta chains were counted across the 650 to 700 repertoires, and roughly 11 million of these chains were shared by at least two donors. To remove PCR and sequencing errors, raw reads were error-corrected and collapsed into unique sequences using a nearest-neighbor algorithm that merged closely related sequences. V, D and J gene segments were assigned by aligning CDR3 sequences to IMGT reference sequences. For a sequence to be retained, a match of at least six nucleotides was required to both a V gene segment and a J gene segment. A rearrangement counted as productive if the CDR3 had no stop codons and remained in frame with V and J, and every other rearrangement counted as non-productive. CDR3 was defined by IMGT convention, running from the second conserved V-encoded cysteine to the conserved J-encoded phenylalanine. In an earlier analysis of more than 550 of the donors, sequences lacking an unambiguous match to a single V gene segment were excluded. An earlier analysis of over 450 of the donors classified V segments as functional when productive rearrangements were above 56.7% and as segregating when the standard deviation between donors was above 5%. A statistical classification framework was built to diagnose cytomegalovirus status from the catalog of TCR beta chain sequences. In a later analysis, TCR nucleotide sequences were compared against IMGT/GENE-DB human TR gene sequences so that V and J genes could be assigned. In a later analysis, CDR3 sequences and most-parsimonious VDJ recombination scenarios were assigned using the TCRdist pipeline. A later analysis defined each TCR beta chain by its CDR3 amino acid sequence plus V-gene family, and excluded reads lacking a unique V-gene family. In a later analysis, around 650 highly shared, low-generation-probability nucleotide sequences were removed to address suspected cross-contamination and a sequencing artifact. A later analysis calculated a clonal expansion index for each public chain from normalized within-repertoire ranks of inferred template counts. In a later analysis, generation probabilities were computed with a VDJ recombination model fitted to out-of-frame rearrangements, and the resulting probabilities were checked against IGoR. A later analysis scored TCR-TCR, TCR-HLA and TCR-CMV co-occurrence with hypergeometric tests, applying a repertoire-size bias correction to TCR pairs. To estimate false discovery rates, a later analysis permuted the HLA or CMV assignments 20 times. A later analysis grouped co-occurring TCRs with DBSCAN, adding TCRdist sequence similarity when clustering within HLA-allele-positive subsets. Repertoires with fewer than 30,000 or more than 120,000 public chains were left out of co-occurrence clustering, as were four to six repertoires with anomalous nucleotide sharing. Drawn from immuneACCESS, this table holds only the in-frame rearrangements with V and J called that TCRdb kept. Clones are partly lost; checked studies trace under half to an unresolved V gene and leave the rest unexplained. The V and J calls and clone size are taken from that table; D and trimming were inferred from the DNA. In all, the sample holds approximately 120,000 clones, and roughly 78% of those were seen once. Of the sample, approximately 3.5% is held by the ten largest clones.

As for this clone: Which antigen it targets is not known. Base qualities are not recorded, but no much larger clone differs from it by a single base.

The chain joins TRBV9 to TRBJ1-2, with the D gene uncertain. Sequenced sample: PBMCs. This sequence was found in a man aged 25-45 years in good health and CMV-seronegative. The sequenced DNA is TGTGCCAGCAGCGCACGGGGCTATGGCTACACCTTC. It encodes CASSARGYGYTF.